A single sample is the source of the 9 T cell receptor beta chains below, sequenced in a study of post-analysis software for immune sequencing data. Regarding the study as a whole: TRBV segments more frequent in patients than in controls numbered roughly 5 and included TRBV5-6, TRBV5-1 and TRBV20-1.

Libraries were made from TCR beta cDNA, and they carried unique molecular identifiers. TCRdb independently ran MiXCR on the PCR reads; one entry per CDR3 protein. The data contain about 540,000 distinct CDR3 sequences, 30% to 40% of them singletons. These receptors are not linked to any known antigen. The sequenced sample consisted of blood. These TCRs come from a girl between 2 and 17 years old with multiple sclerosis.

The sample holds a few counts of this clonotype. The chain has TRBV12-3 or TRBV12-4 and TRBJ1-2; TRBD1 matches at 12 bases. The CDR3 totals 16 residues. V was clipped by 2 bases and J by 7 bases; unmatched bases: 8. CDR3 residues: CASSLYGTGGESGYTF. The CDR3 region has the DNA TGTGCCAGCAGTTTATATGGGACAGGGGGCGAGTCTGGCTACACCTTC.

The sample holds a few counts of this clonotype. The J gene is TRBJ2-1, the V gene TRBV7-6, with D perhaps TRBD1 (6 bases). The CDR3 extends over 16 amino acids. V dropped 4 bases and J dropped 2 bases, with 15 bases sitting between them. Germline assignment: CDR1 SGHVS and CDR2 FNYEAQ. As DNA, the CDR3 is TGTGCCAGCAGCTCAAAGGACAGAAGCGCCTACAATGAGCAGTTCTTC. It encodes CASSSKDRSAYNEQFF.

The chain is built from TRBV5-5 and TRBJ2-3; either TRBD1 or TRBD2 may supply D (5 bases each). The CDR3 runs to 14 residues. V lost 3 bases to trimming and J lost 2 bases, with 10 bases between them. CDR1 and CDR2 from the germline V gene are SGHKS and YYEKEE (reference sequence). The CDR3 nucleotides read TGTGCCAGCAGCTCCGGGGCCGACACAGATACGCAGTATTTT. Protein: CASSSGADTDTQYF.

In this sample, this clonotype turned up a few times. This chain links TRBV7-2 with TRBJ2-5; D might be TRBD2 (6 bases). V lost 8 bases, J lost 5 bases, and 24 bases lay in between. The CDR3 consists of 16 residues. Germline V gives CDR1 SGHTA, CDR2 FQGNSA. DNA of the CDR3: TGTGCCAGCTCCCCGGGGGTAGGTTCTCCGGATGAGACCCAGTACTTC. Residues: CASSPGVGSPDETQYF.

This clonotype occurred a few times. This rearrangement joins TRBV10-3 to TRBJ2-4; 12 bases match TRBD1. The end of the DNA fits TRBJ2-7 better, so the J call may be wrong. Germline assignment: CDR1 ENHRY and CDR2 SYGVKD. This CDR3 comprises 17 residues. CDR3 in amino acids: CAISEQGQGAFMYEQYF. Here the CDR3 DNA reads TGTGCCATCAGTGAGCAGGGACAGGGGGCGTTTATGTACGAGCAGTACTTC.

This clonotype appeared a few times. V gene TRBV9 combines with J gene TRBJ2-5; 9 bases are a match to TRBD2. The CDR3 contains 16 residues. V was clipped by 0 bases and J by 2 bases; unmatched bases: 5. CDR1 and CDR2 (germline): SGDLS, YYNGEE. CDR3 sequence reads: CASSVVAGGPQETQYF. The CDR3 region has the DNA TGTGCCAGCAGCGTAGTTGCGGGGGGGCCTCAAGAGACCCAGTACTTC.

This clonotype was seen many times. This sequence joins TRBV29-1 and TRBJ1-2; D perhaps matches TRBD1 (5 bases). The ends were cut back, 5 bases at V and 0 bases at J, with 19 bases in the middle. The germline V gene has CDR1 SQVTM and CDR2 ANQGSEA. This CDR3 has 16 residues. The CDR3 DNA follows: TGCAGCGTTACCGGTGCAGGGATAACCTCTAACTATGGCTACACCTTC. Translating it yields CSVTGAGITSNYGYTF. The entire variable domain, with the rest obtained from reference TRBV29-1 and TRBJ1-2, is as follows: SAVISQKPSRDICQRGTSLTIQCQVDSQVTMMFWYRQQPGQSLTLIATANQGSEATYESGFVIDKFPISRPNLTFSTLTVSNMSPEDSSIYLCSVTGAGITSNYGYTFGSGTRLTVV.

This clonotype was observed a few times. V usage is TRBV3-1 and J usage is TRBJ2-7; D tentatively fits TRBD1 or TRBD2 (7 bases each). Trimming removed 0 bases at V and 2 bases at J, with 14 bases between. Per germline, CDR1 LGHDT and CDR2 YNNKEL (reference sequence). The CDR3 has 16 residues. The CDR3, as DNA: TGTGCCAGCAGCCAAGATCCAGGGGGGGTCACCTACGAGCAGTACTTC. Translating it yields CASSQDPGGVTYEQYF.

The V and J genes are TRBV11-2 and TRBJ2-3, with D uncertain. Looked up from germline, CDR1 is SGHAT and CDR2 is FQNNGV. This CDR3 is 15 amino acids long. Trimming left V 1 base short and J 9 bases short, with 17 bases between. CDR3 DNA: TGTGCCAGCAGCTTAGTAGGGCAACTCGGCGGAACGCAGTATTTT. Translation gives CASSLVGQLGGTQYF.